This TCR beta chain originates from a study of blood T cell dynamics during melanoma immunotherapy. In the study overall: Patients with metastatic melanoma got pembrolizumab or nivolumab-ipilimumab as first-line care.

Each bulk PBMC sample had roughly 400 ng DNA loaded. The method was immunoSEQ multiplex PCR; TCRdb's version includes in-frame clones alone and lacks a portion of them. Of about 13,000 clones listed, roughly 89% are singletons. The V gene's germline CDR1 is SGHVS and CDR2 FQNEAQ. This CDR3 is 12 amino acids long. The V gene lost 3 bases and the J gene lost 5 bases, with 8 bases spanning the gap. As to time point: pre-treatment baseline. Samples come from before therapy and from week 3 after the first blockade cycle. The chain joins TRBV7-8 to TRBJ2-7, with D hard to call. This receptor was obtained from a human donor with melanoma. Material: blood, obtained from a patient treated with checkpoint blockade. The CDR3 nucleotides are TGTGCCAGCAGCTTCTTATTCCACGAGCAGTACTTC. Protein: CASSFLFHEQYF.